This T cell receptor (beta chain) was obtained from a study of blood T cell repertoires in COVID-19. Background on the study: In each case, the material was cDNA or gDNA derived from T cells, B-cell-depleted T cells, or PBMCs.

In the original workflow: The assay estimated nucleated cells by amplifying reference gene primers. Sequencing was performed with immunoSEQ multiplex PCR; in TCRdb, only in-frame clones are kept and a portion is missing. V, J and clone size derive from that table, while D and trimming were established from the DNA sequence. The sample comprises about 150,000 clones, around 87% of which are singletons, and 6% to 7% rests with the top ten. The V segment lost 4 bases and the J segment 5 bases; nucleotides outside the gene matches: 4. Germline V gene data show CDR1 as LNHDA and CDR2 as SQIVND (reference sequence). CDR3 length equals 13 residues.

Material: peripheral blood. The TCR sequence derives from an older man with acute or convalescent COVID-19. The rearrangement uses TRBV19 and TRBJ2-7, with 8 bases identical to TRBD1. CDR3 in amino acids: CASSSRDRNEQYF. CDR3 in DNA: TGTGCCAGTAGTAGCAGGGACAGGAACGAGCAGTACTTC.